This T cell receptor (beta chain) stems from a study of control samples from healthy donors and cancer patients (dated by TCRdb to 2019 to 2021). Details on this clone: There is no known antigen for this receptor. Base quality data are lacking; no much larger clone is found one base away.

The method behind the library was the immunoSEQ multiplex PCR assay. Drawn from immuneACCESS, this table holds only the in-frame rearrangements with V and J called that TCRdb kept. Clones are partly lost; checked studies trace under half to an unresolved V gene and leave the rest unexplained. The sample table records 150,000 to 200,000 clones; approximately 92% of these occur just once. The ten top clones hold 1.4% of the sample. Based on the germline V gene, the CDR1 and CDR2 sequences are KGHDR and SFDVKD. Trimming removed 0 bases from V and 5 bases from J, leaving 8 bases between the germline ends. The CDR3 contains 14 residues, cysteine and phenylalanine counted. CDR3 DNA only is kept here, 42 bases in frame from base 1.

The material sequenced was blood. This clonotype was sampled from a man aged 30 to 39 in good health. The chain links TRBV24-1 with TRBJ2-3; the D gene lacks a confident call. The CDR3 reads as follows: CATSDLGPEDTQYF. The DNA sequence follows: TGTGCCACCAGTGATTTGGGCCCAGAAGATACGCAGTATTTT.